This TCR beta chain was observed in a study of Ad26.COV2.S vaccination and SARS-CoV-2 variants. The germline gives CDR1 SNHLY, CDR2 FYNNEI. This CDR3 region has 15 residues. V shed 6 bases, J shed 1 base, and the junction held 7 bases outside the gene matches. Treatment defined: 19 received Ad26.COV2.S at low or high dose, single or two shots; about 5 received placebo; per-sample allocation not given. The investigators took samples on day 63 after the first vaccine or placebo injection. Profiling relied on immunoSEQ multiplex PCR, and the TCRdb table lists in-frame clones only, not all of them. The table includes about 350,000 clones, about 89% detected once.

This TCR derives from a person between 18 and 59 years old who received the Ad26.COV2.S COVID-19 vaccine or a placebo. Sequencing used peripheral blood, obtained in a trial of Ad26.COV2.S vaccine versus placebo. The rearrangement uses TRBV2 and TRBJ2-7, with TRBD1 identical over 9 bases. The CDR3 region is CASRAGQGLSYEQYF. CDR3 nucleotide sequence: TGTGCCAGCAGGGCGGGACAGGGCCTGTCCTACGAGCAGTACTTC.